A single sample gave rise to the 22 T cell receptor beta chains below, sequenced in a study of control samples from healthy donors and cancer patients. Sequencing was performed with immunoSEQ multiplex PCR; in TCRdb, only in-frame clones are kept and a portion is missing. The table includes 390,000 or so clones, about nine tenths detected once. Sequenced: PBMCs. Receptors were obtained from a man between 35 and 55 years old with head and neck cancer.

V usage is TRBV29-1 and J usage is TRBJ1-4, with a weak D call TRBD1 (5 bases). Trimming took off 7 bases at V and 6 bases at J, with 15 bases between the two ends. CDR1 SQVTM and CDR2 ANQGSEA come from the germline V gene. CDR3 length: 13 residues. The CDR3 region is CSAEGSGHEKLFF. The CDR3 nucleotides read TGCAGCGCCGAGGGGTCAGGGCATGAAAAACTGTTTTTT.

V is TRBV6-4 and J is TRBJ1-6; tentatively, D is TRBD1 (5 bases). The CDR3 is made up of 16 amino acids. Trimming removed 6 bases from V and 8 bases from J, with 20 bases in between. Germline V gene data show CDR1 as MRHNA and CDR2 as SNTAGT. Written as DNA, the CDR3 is TGTGCCAGCAGCAAGTATGGGGGTGCAGAAGATTCACCCCTCCACTTT. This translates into CASSKYGGAEDSPLHF.

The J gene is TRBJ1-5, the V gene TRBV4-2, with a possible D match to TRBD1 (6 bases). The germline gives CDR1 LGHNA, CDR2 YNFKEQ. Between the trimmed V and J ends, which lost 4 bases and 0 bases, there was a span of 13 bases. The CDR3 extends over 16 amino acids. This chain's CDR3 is CASSPDRQDSNQPQHF. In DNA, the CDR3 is TGTGCCAGCAGCCCTGACAGACAGGATAGCAATCAGCCCCAGCATTTT.

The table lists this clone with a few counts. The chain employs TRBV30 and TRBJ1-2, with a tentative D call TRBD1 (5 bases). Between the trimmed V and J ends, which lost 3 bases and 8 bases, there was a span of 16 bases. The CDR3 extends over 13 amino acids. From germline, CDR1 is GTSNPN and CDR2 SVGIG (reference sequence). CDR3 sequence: CAWSPAGWVGYTF. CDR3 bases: TGTGCCTGGAGCCCGGCAGGGTGGGTAGGCTACACCTTC.

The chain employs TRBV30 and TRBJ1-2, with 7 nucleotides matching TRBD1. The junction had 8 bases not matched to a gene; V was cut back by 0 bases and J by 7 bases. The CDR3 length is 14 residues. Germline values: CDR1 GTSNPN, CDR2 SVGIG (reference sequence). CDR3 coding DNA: TGTGCCTGGAGTGTACCAGGGGGAGGACTTGGCTACACCTTC. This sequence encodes CAWSVPGGGLGYTF. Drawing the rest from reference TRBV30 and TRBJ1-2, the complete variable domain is SQTIHQWPATLVQPVGSPLSLECTVEGTSNPNLYWYRQAAGRGLQLLFYSVGIGQISSEVPQNLSASRPQDRQFILSSKKLLLSDSGFYLCAWSVPGGGLGYTFGSGTRLTVV.

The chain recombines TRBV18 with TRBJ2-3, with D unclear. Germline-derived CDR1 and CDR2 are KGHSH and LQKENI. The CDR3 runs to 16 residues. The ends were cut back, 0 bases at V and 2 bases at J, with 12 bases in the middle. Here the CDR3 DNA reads TGTGCCAGCTCACCACCGTCGGGCGAGTCCACAGATACGCAGTATTTT. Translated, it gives CASSPPSGESTDTQYF.

The CDR3 protein is CASSFHNSPLHF. The CDR3 DNA reads as TGTGCCAGCAGCTTTCATAATTCACCCCTCCACTTT. The chain has TRBV11-2 and TRBJ1-6; no reliable D call. The length of the CDR3 is 12 residues. CDR1 and CDR2 (germline): SGHAT, FQNNGV. Between the trimmed V and J ends, which lost 3 bases and 5 bases, there was a span of 2 bases.

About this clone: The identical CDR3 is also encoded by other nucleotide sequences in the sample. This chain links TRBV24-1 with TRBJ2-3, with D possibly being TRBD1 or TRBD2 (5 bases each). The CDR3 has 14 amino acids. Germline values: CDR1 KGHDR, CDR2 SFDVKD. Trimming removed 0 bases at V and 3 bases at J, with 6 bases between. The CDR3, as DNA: TGTGCCACCAGTGATTTGGGGGGAACAGATACGCAGTATTTT. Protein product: CATSDLGGTDTQYF.

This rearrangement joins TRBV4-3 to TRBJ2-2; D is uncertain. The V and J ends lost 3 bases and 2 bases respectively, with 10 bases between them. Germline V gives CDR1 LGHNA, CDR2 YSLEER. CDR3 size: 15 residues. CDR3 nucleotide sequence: TGCGCCAGCAGCCACGCCGGACCTAACACCGGGGAGCTGTTTTTT. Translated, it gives CASSHAGPNTGELFF.

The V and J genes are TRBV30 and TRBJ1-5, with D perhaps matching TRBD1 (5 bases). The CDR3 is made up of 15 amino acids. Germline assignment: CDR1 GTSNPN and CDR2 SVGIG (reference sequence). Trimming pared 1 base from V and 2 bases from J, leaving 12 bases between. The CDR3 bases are TGTGCCTGGAGTGCCTCAGGGAAGGGCAATCAGCCCCAGCATTTT. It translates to CAWSASGKGNQPQHF.

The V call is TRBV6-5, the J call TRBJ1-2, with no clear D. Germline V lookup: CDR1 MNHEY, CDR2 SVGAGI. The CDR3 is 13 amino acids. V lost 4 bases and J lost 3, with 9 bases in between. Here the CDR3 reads CASSSTPDYGYTF. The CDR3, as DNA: TGTGCCAGCAGTTCGACCCCGGACTATGGCTACACCTTC.

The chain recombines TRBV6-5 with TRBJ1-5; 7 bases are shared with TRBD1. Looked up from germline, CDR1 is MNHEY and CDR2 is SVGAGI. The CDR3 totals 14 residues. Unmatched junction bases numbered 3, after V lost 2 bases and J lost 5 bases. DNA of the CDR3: TGTGCCAGCAGTTACCGACAGGGCTATCAGCCCCAGCATTTT. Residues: CASSYRQGYQPQHF.

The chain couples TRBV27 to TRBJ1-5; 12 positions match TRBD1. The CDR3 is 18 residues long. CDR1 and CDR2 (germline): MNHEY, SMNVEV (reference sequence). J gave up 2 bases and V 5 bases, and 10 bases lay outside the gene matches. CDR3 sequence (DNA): TGTGCCAGCAGTCGAGGGACAGGGGGCGGGTTGGGCAATCAGCCCCAGCATTTT. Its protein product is CASSRGTGGGLGNQPQHF.

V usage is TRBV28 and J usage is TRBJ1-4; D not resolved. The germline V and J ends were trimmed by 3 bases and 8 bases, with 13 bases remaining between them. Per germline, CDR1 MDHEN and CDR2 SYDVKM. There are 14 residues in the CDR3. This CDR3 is CASSFRTPPEKLFF. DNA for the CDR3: TGTGCCAGCAGTTTCCGAACCCCTCCCGAAAAACTGTTTTTT.

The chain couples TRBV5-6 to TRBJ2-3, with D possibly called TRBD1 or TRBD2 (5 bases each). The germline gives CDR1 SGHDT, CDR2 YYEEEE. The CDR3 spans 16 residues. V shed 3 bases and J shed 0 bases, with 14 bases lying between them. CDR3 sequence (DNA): TGTGCCAGCAGCTCGGGGCTAGTCCGTAGCACAGATACGCAGTATTTT. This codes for CASSSGLVRSTDTQYF.

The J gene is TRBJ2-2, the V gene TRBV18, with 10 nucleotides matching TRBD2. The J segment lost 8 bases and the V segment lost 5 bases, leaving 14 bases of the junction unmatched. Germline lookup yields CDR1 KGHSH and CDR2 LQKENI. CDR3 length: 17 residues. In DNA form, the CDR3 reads TGTGCCAGCTCATCCCCGACGTTACTAGCGGGATCTGGGGAGCTGTTTTTT. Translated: CASSSPTLLAGSGELFF. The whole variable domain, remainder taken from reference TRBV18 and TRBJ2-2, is NAGVMQNPRHLVRRRGQEARLRCSPMKGHSHVYWYRQLPEEGLKFMVYLQKENIIDESGMPKERFSAEFPKEGPSILRIQQVVRGDSAAYFCASSSPTLLAGSGELFFGEGSRLTVL.

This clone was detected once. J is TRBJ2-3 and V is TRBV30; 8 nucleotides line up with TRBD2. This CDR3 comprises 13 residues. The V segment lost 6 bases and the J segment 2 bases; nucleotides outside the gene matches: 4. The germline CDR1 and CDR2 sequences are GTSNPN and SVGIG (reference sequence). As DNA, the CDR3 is TGTGCCTGCCCTAGCGGGTTCACAGATACGCAGTATTTT. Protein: CACPSGFTDTQYF.

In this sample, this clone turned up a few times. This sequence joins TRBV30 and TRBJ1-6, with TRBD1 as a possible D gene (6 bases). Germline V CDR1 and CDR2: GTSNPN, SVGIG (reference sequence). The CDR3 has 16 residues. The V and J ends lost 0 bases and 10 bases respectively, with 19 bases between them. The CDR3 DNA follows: TGTGCCTGGAGTGTTAATTATGCGCGAGGGGGATCACCCCTCCACTTT. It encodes CAWSVNYARGGSPLHF.

The CDR3 loop reads CASTPLGPADSPLHF. The DNA of the CDR3 is TGTGCCAGCACCCCCCTCGGTCCAGCTGATTCACCCCTCCACTTT. The chain joins TRBV28 to TRBJ1-6; no clear D. V lost 7 bases and J 8 bases, leaving 18 bases between the germline ends. CDR3 size: 15 residues. In germline, CDR1 is MDHEN, CDR2 SYDVKM.

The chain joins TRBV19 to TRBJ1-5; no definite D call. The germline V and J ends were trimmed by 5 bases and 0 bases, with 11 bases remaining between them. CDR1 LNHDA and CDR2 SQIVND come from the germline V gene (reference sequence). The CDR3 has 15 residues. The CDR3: CASSWAEYSNQPQHF. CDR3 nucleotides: TGTGCCAGTAGTTGGGCCGAGTATAGCAATCAGCCCCAGCATTTT.

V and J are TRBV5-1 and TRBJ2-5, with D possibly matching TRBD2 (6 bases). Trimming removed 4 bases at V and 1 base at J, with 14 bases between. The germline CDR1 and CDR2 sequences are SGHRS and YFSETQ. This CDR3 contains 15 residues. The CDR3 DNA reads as TGCGCCAGCAGCCCCCCGGCGGGGTCCCAAGAGACCCAGTACTTC. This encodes CASSPPAGSQETQYF.

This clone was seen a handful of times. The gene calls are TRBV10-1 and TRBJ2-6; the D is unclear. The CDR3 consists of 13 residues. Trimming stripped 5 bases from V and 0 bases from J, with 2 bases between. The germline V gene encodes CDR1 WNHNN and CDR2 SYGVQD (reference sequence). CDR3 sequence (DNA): TGCGCCAGCAGTTCCTCTGGGGCCAACGTCCTGACTTTC. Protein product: CASSSSGANVLTF.